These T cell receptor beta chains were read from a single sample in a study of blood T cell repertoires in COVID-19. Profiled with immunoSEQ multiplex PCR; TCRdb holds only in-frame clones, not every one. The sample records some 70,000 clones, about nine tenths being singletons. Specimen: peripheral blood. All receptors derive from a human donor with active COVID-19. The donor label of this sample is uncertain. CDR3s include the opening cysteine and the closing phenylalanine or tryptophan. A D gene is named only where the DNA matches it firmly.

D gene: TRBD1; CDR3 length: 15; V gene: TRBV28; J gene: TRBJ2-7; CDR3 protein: CASRLGGTGVYEQYF; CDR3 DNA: TGTGCCAGCCGACTGGGCGGGACAGGGGTCTACGAGCAGTACTTC
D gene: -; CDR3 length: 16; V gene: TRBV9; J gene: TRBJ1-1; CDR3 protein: CASSVATATMNTEAFF; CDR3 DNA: TGTGCCAGCAGCGTAGCTACAGCCACCATGAACACTGAAGCTTTCTTT
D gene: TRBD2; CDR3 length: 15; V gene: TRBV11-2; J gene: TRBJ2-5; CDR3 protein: CASSPQREEAETQYF; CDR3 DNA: TGTGCCAGCAGCCCTCAGCGGGAGGAGGCAGAGACCCAGTACTTC
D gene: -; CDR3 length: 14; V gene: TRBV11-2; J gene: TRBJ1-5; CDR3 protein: CASSLERSNQPQHF; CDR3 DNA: TGTGCCAGCAGCTTAGAGCGGAGCAATCAGCCCCAGCATTTT
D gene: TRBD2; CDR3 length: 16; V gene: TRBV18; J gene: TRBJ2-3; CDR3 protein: CASSPDLAGVTDTQYF; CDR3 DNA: TGTGCCAGCTCACCGGATCTAGCGGGGGTCACAGATACGCAGTATTTT
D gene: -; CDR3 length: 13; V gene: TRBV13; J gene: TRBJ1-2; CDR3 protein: CASSLQGNYGYTF; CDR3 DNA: TGTGCCAGCAGCCTACAGGGTAACTATGGCTACACCTTC
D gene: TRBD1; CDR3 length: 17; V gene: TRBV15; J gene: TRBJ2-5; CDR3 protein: CATSRARTGGGQETQYF; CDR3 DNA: TGTGCCACCAGCAGAGCCCGGACAGGGGGGGGCCAAGAGACCCAGTACTTC
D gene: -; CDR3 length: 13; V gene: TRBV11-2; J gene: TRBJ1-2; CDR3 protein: CASRQTPNYGYTF; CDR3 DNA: TGTGCCAGCAGGCAAACACCTAACTATGGCTACACCTTC
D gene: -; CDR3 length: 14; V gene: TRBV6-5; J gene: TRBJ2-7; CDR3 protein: CASSTPTVSYEQYF; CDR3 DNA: TGTGCCAGCAGCACGCCGACAGTTTCCTACGAGCAGTACTTC
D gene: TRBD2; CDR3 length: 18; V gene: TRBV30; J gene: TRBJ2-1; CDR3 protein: CAWSVPGWREGPYNEQFF; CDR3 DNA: TGTGCCTGGAGTGTACCCGGGTGGCGGGAGGGCCCCTACAATGAGCAGTTCTTC
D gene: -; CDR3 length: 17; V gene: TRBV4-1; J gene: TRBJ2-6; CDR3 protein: CASSLPRPDSGANVLTF; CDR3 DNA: TGCGCCAGCAGCCTCCCCAGGCCGGACTCTGGGGCCAACGTCCTGACTTTC
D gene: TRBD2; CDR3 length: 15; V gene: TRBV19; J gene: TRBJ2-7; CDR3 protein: CASSQTSSFSSEQYF; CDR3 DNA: TGTGCCAGTAGTCAGACTAGCTCGTTTTCCAGTGAGCAGTACTTC
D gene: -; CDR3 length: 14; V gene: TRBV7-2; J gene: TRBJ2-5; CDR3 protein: CASSPTGLDRAQYF; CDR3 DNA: TGTGCCAGCAGCCCCACCGGACTCGACCGGGCCCAGTACTTC
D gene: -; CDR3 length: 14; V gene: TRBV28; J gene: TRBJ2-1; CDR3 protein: CASSRGSKYNEQFF; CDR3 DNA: TGTGCCAGCAGTCGAGGGTCCAAATACAATGAGCAGTTCTTC
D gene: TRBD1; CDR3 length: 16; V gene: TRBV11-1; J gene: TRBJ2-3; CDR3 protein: CASSLFVRTGNPTQYF; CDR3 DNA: TGTGCCAGCAGCTTATTTGTGCGGACAGGGAATCCCACGCAGTATTTT
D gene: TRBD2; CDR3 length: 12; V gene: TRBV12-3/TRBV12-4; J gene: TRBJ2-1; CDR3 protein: CASTPRGSEQFF; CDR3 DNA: TGTGCCAGCACCCCGCGGGGGTCTGAGCAGTTCTTC
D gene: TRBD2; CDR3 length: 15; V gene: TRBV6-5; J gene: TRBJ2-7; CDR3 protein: CASSYSATSGYEQYF; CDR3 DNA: TGTGCCAGCAGTTACTCAGCGACTAGCGGCTACGAGCAGTACTTC